This T cell receptor (beta chain) was recorded in a study of blood T cell repertoires in COVID-19. Background on the study: The United States, Italy and Spain supplied acute and convalescent COVID-19 samples. T cells, B-cell-depleted T cells, or PBMCs provided the cDNA or gDNA that served as material.

Authors' processing steps: Scientists estimated how many nucleated cells there were by amplifying reference gene primers. Here immunoSEQ multiplex PCR was the method, and the copy in TCRdb shows in-frame clones only, minus some. V and J calls and clone size are given by that table; D and trimming were obtained from the DNA. This sample has 150,000 or so clones; approximately 75% occur once, and the top ten carry 11%. V was pared by 6 bases and J by 5 bases, with 14 bases between. The CDR3 has 14 amino acids. CDR1 is MDHEN and CDR2 is SYDVKM in the germline V gene. J is TRBJ1-5 and V is TRBV28, with D possibly TRBD1 on 6 matching bases. This clonotype was sampled from a human donor in a cohort sampled during active COVID-19. The sequenced sample was peripheral blood. CDR3 sequence reads: CASSQGQQYQPQHF. The CDR3 nucleotides read TGTGCCAGCAGCCAAGGACAGCAATATCAGCCCCAGCATTTT.